The source of this TCR beta chain is a study of spatial heterogeneity in lung cancer. Overall study: Each time, sequencing found more beta-chain sequences than alpha-chain sequences.

Documented time point: sample taken at primary tumor resection. No cells were sorted before sequencing. The whole RNA sequenced was extracted from tumor, nontumor lung or frozen PBMC. Study conclusions and caveats: Higher tumor mutation counts went along with higher counts of expanded intratumoral alpha and beta TCRs. Regional and ubiquitous nonsynonymous mutations were tracked by counts of regional and ubiquitous expanded TCRs, respectively.

V gave up 8 bases and J gave up 1 base, with 9 bases separating them. This CDR3 is 13 amino acids long. A remark on this clonotype: Its antigen is not identified.

TCR cDNA molecules were tagged individually, and each one carried a unique molecular identifier. MiXCR, applied by TCRdb to the 5' RACE reads, yields one record per CDR3 protein. Among 8,500 to 10,000 distinct CDR3 sequences listed, about 50% were seen once. The rearrangement uses TRBV23-1 and TRBJ1-5; weak D call: TRBD1 (5 bases). TRBV23-1 has ORF status, its function being uncertain. The sequence was obtained from a female donor with early-stage non-small cell lung cancer. Sample: lung tumor tissue, taken at surgery. CDR3 in amino acids: CASLAGSNQPQHF. In DNA form, the CDR3 reads TGCGCCAGCCTTGCAGGGAGCAATCAGCCCCAGCATTTT.